The clone carrying this TCR beta chain has a count of ten or more. This entry is derived from a study of early T cells in non-severe SARS-CoV-2 infection. Study-level information: Sequencing targeted bulk RNA from unsorted whole blood, leaving chains unpaired.

Individually, cDNA molecules had unique molecular identifiers attached to them. Via MiXCR, TCRdb re-called the 5' RACE reads, giving one row per CDR3 protein. The table has over 60,000 distinct CDR3 sequences, roughly a tenth seen once. The germline CDR1 and CDR2 sequences are SEHNR and FQNEAQ (reference sequence). The CDR3 totals 12 residues. The V gene lost 10 bases and the J gene lost 3 bases, with 12 bases spanning the gap. The sample consisted of whole blood. The receptor's source is an adult who was a healthcare worker with PCR-confirmed SARS-CoV-2 infection or an uninfected control (not recorded which). The rearrangement uses TRBV7-9 and TRBJ1-1, with a possible D match to TRBD1 (5 bases). CDR3 DNA: TGTGCCACCCAGGGCAAGGACACTGAAGCTTTCTTT. This translates into CATQGKDTEAFF.